This T cell receptor (beta chain) was retrieved from a study of OX40 agonist ivuxolimab in advanced cancers. Whole-study context: Hepatocellular carcinoma, melanoma, renal cell or head and neck cancer occurred in dose-escalation patients. Among those enrolled, mean age was approximately 62 years (range about 23 to 85) and 82.7% were male.

Individuals having autoimmune disease history or systemic immunosuppression were not enrolled. A word on this clone: Antigen unknown.

TCRdb keeps only in-frame clones here, not all; method: immunoSEQ multiplex PCR. Among about 55,000 clones listed, 80% were seen once. General study findings and limits: Several nonresponders also turned out to have low normalized T-cell clonal expansion.

The CDR3 has 15 residues. The junction had 9 bases not matched to a gene; V was cut back by 6 bases and J by 7 bases. Germline CDR1 reads MDHEN; CDR2 reads SYDVKM. Here the sequenced sample was CD4+ or CD8+ T cells sorted from blood, taken in a trial of the OX40 agonist ivuxolimab. The rearrangement joins TRBV28 to TRBJ1-4; TRBD1 matches at 9 bases. The sequence was obtained from an adult with an advanced solid tumor such as melanoma, head and neck, liver or kidney cancer. The CDR3: CASRLPTGGGEKLFF. CDR3 coding DNA: TGTGCCAGCAGGTTACCAACAGGGGGCGGTGAAAAACTGTTTTTT.